The TCR beta chain under discussion was sequenced for a study of response to subunit inactivated influenza vaccine. Using its own MiXCR run on the RT-PCR reads, TCRdb lists one record per CDR3 protein. Of 500,000 to 550,000 distinct CDR3 sequences in the sample, approximately 7.2% were seen once. CDR3 length equals 14 residues. Germline CDR1 and CDR2: MNHNS and SASEGT. Trimming pared 6 bases from V and 5 bases from J, leaving 14 bases between. This clonotype was observed a handful of times. The V gene is TRBV6-1, the J gene TRBJ2-1; a weak D match, TRBD2 (7 bases). Sequenced here: PBMCs from blood, sampled around 25 months after vaccination. The origin of this receptor is a man in his fifties or sixties who received an inactivated influenza vaccine. This chain's CDR3 is CASSEGGLNNEQFF. CDR3 nucleotide sequence: TGTGCCAGCAGCGAGGGGGGGCTAAACAATGAGCAGTTCTTC.